The 14 T cell receptor beta chains below all came from one sample that was sequenced in a study of cytomegalovirus exposure and HLA in healthy donors. Vbeta (60) and Jbeta (13) primers were used in the PCR. Method: immunoSEQ multiplex PCR; TCRdb's copy keeps in-frame clones and lacks some. Of 78,000 or so clones in the sample, 62% were seen once. Sequencing used PBMCs. The receptor source for this set is a male donor in good health and CMV-seropositive.

V gene TRBV19 combines with J gene TRBJ1-2, with D perhaps TRBD1 (6 bases). Trimming pared 3 bases from V and 4 bases from J, leaving 12 bases between. Per germline, CDR1 LNHDA and CDR2 SQIVND (reference sequence). The CDR3 is 14 residues long. The CDR3 region has the DNA TGTGCCAGTAGTATGAGTGACAGGCCCTATGGCTACACCTTC. Amino acid sequence: CASSMSDRPYGYTF.

The V call is TRBV5-8, the J call TRBJ2-7; D gene uncertain. This CDR3 region has 15 residues. Trimming pared 7 bases from V and 7 bases from J, leaving 24 bases between. Germline-derived CDR1 and CDR2 are SGHTS and YDEGEE. CDR3 amino acids: CASGRGDSSTQEQYF. In DNA, the CDR3 is TGTGCCAGCGGCCGAGGTGACTCCTCGACCCAGGAGCAGTACTTC.

J is TRBJ1-5 and V is TRBV6-6, with 12 bases identical to TRBD1. The CDR3 extends over 15 amino acids. With V trimmed by 5 bases and J by 5 bases, 4 bases remained unmatched. Germline V gives CDR1 MNHNY, CDR2 SVGAGI (reference sequence). The CDR3 spells CASSGGQGAHQPQHF. DNA of the CDR3: TGTGCCAGCAGTGGGGGACAGGGGGCACATCAGCCCCAGCATTTT.

CDR3 DNA sequence: TGTGCCAGCAGCCTCATTGAGGGGGCTGAAGCTTTCTTT. Amino acids: CASSLIEGAEAFF. The chain carries TRBV9 and TRBJ1-1, with TRBD1 as a possible D gene (6 bases). V was pared by 4 bases and J by 6 bases, with 13 bases between. CDR3 size: 13 residues. Germline CDR1 reads SGDLS; CDR2 reads YYNGEE.

The chain employs TRBV19 and TRBJ2-5, with TRBD2 matching 7 bases. The CDR3 length is 16 residues. In germline, CDR1 is LNHDA, CDR2 SQIVND (reference sequence). The junction had 6 bases not matched to a gene; V was cut back by 1 base and J by 1 base. In nucleotides, the CDR3 is TGTGCCAGTAGTATAGTGGGGGGGAGGCTCCAAGAGACCCAGTACTTC. Amino acids: CASSIVGGRLQETQYF.

V and J are TRBV28 and TRBJ2-7; D is perhaps TRBD2 (6 bases). This CDR3 has 13 amino acids. V was shortened by 6 bases and J by 1 base, with 10 bases between the two germline ends. CDR1 and CDR2 (germline): MDHEN, SYDVKM. CDR3 DNA sequence: TGTGCCAGCAGATGGGGAGGATCCTACGAGCAGTACTTC. Amino acids: CASRWGGSYEQYF. The whole variable domain, remainder taken from reference TRBV28 and TRBJ2-7, is DVKVTQSSRYLVKRTGEKVFLECVQDMDHENMFWYRQDPGLGLRLIYFSYDVKMKEKGDIPEGYSVSREKKERFSLILESASTNQTSMYLCASRWGGSYEQYFGPGTRLTVT.

This rearrangement joins TRBV4-3 to TRBJ2-5; possible D gene TRBD2, 6 bases. The V and J ends lost 1 base and 6 bases respectively, with 21 bases between them. Germline V gives CDR1 LGHNA, CDR2 YSLEER. The CDR3 has 17 amino acids. CDR3 loop: CASSQGAGGRDRQTQYF. In DNA form, the CDR3 reads TGCGCCAGCAGCCAAGGCGCCGGTGGGCGGGATCGCCAGACCCAGTACTTC.

This clone has just a few counts. The chain uses TRBV6-1 and TRBJ1-2; 12 nucleotides match TRBD1. The germline V gene has CDR1 MNHNS and CDR2 SASEGT. Trimming removed 4 bases from V and 8 bases from J; junction bases left unmatched: 11. The CDR3 runs to 16 residues. The CDR3 is CASSALPGQGARGYTF. CDR3 coding DNA: TGTGCCAGCAGTGCACTACCGGGACAGGGGGCGCGAGGCTACACCTTC.

J is TRBJ2-3 and V is TRBV5-4; D perhaps matches TRBD1 (5 bases). V was shortened by 4 bases and J by 0 bases, with 12 bases between the two germline ends. The germline CDR1 and CDR2 sequences are SGHNT and YYREEE (reference sequence). This CDR3 region has 15 residues. The CDR3 bases are TGTGCCAGCAGCACCCCGACAGCTAGCACAGATACGCAGTATTTT. This encodes CASSTPTASTDTQYF.

V and J are TRBV5-4 and TRBJ2-5, with TRBD2 matching 10 bases. The length of the CDR3 is 15 residues. Trimming at V came to 4 bases and at J to 1 base, leaving 4 bases not matched to a gene. Per the germline V gene, CDR1 is SGHNT and CDR2 is YYREEE (reference sequence). The CDR3 reads CASSQRLAGQETQYF. CDR3 nucleotide sequence: TGTGCCAGCAGCCAAAGACTAGCGGGCCAAGAGACCCAGTACTTC.

CDR3 nucleotide sequence: TGTGCCAGCATCGGAAAGGGGTTTAATTCACCCCTCCACTTT. Translation gives CASIGKGFNSPLHF. The chain links TRBV6-5 to TRBJ1-6; TRBD1 might be the D (5 bases). V was pared by 7 bases and J by 6 bases, with 13 bases between. The CDR3 totals 14 residues. Germline lookup yields CDR1 MNHEY and CDR2 SVGAGI.

The chain recombines TRBV9 with TRBJ2-1; TRBD2 agrees at 9 bases. Germline loops: CDR1 SGDLS, CDR2 YYNGEE. J was trimmed by 4 bases and V by 0 bases; bases with no gene match: 5. The CDR3 has 16 amino acids. CDR3 amino acids: CASSVDWRGGYNEQFF. The CDR3 DNA follows: TGTGCCAGCAGCGTAGATTGGCGGGGGGGGTACAATGAGCAGTTCTTC.

This clone has only a few counts. In DNA form, the CDR3 reads TGTGCCAAAACTGGGGCCGCCGGTGATGAAAAACTGTTTTTT. Amino acid sequence: CAKTGAAGDEKLFF. This chain connects TRBV27 to TRBJ1-4; D may be TRBD1 (5 bases). CDR3 size: 14 residues. V was pared by 10 bases and J by 6 bases, with 18 bases between. CDR1 MNHEY and CDR2 SMNVEV come from the germline V gene (reference sequence).

The chain combines TRBV27 with TRBJ2-7; TRBD1 matches at 7 bases. Unmatched junction bases numbered 8, after V lost 6 bases and J lost 0 bases. Germline CDR1 reads MNHEY; CDR2 reads SMNVEV (reference sequence). There are 15 residues in the CDR3. Here the CDR3 DNA reads TGTGCCAGCAGGCCGGGACAGCCAAGCTCCTACGAGCAGTACTTC. Protein: CASRPGQPSSYEQYF.